This TCR beta chain originates from a study of shared clonotypes between healthy human individuals. Study-wide results and caveats: Specimens sampled were limited to blood, with tissue repertoires likely differing.

The CDR3 is 15 residues long. Looked up from germline, CDR1 is SGHAT and CDR2 is FQNNGV. Between the trimmed V and J ends, which lost 1 base and 0 bases, there was a span of 7 bases. To note about this clone: Its antigen is not identified.

Generated by immunoSEQ multiplex PCR, the TCRdb table keeps only in-frame clones and is missing some. The table has about 1 million clones, 75% seen once. The sample consisted of memory CD4+ T cells sorted from blood. Subset described: CD45RA-negative fraction. The receptor comes from a man aged 18 to 30 in good health. The rearrangement joins TRBV11-2 to TRBJ1-5; no clear D gene. CDR3 amino acids: CASSLGGNSNQPQHF. The CDR3, as DNA: TGTGCCAGCAGCTTAGGAGGGAATAGCAATCAGCCCCAGCATTTT.